Presented here are 3 T cell receptor beta chains from one specimen sequenced in a study of molecular identifiers for immune sequencing clone quantification. TCRdb used MiXCR to reprocess the PCR reads, holding one entry per CDR3 protein. The repertoire has more than 300,000 distinct CDR3 sequences, about a fifth of them found once; the top ten carry approximately 0.84%. Sequencing was carried out using naive CD8+ T cells from blood, with Jurkat cell RNA spiked in. Subset of the sample: FACS-sorted CD8+CD4-CCR7+CD45RA+ naive T cells. These TCRs come from a human donor in good health. Some libraries in this study had Jurkat cell RNA spiked in.

J is TRBJ2-1 and V is TRBV19; D is perhaps TRBD2 (6 bases). Per the germline V gene, CDR1 is LNHDA and CDR2 is SQIVND (reference sequence). The length of the CDR3 is 16 residues. Trimming stripped 3 bases from V and 6 bases from J, with 18 bases between. CDR3 region: CASSMIPGTAVNEQFF. The CDR3 DNA follows: TGTGCCAGTAGTATGATCCCCGGGACTGCAGTCAATGAGCAGTTCTTC.

This clonotype was observed a handful of times. J is TRBJ1-5 and V is TRBV19; unclear D gene. CDR3 length: 13 residues. Per germline, CDR1 LNHDA and CDR2 SQIVND (reference sequence). With 3 bases removed from V and 3 bases from J, the gap between germline ends came to 6 bases. The DNA of the CDR3 is TGTGCCAGTAGTATCGGTTTCAATCAGCCCCAGCATTTT. Its protein is CASSIGFNQPQHF.

This clonotype was observed many times. This chain connects TRBV18 to TRBJ2-5; D gene ambiguous. The germline V gene encodes CDR1 KGHSH and CDR2 LQKENI. The CDR3 has 16 residues. The V end was cut by 5 bases, the J end by 0 bases, with 16 bases between. Here the CDR3 DNA reads TGTGCCAGCTCAGAAGGGTATCGGCGGAACCAAGAGACCCAGTACTTC. Protein: CASSEGYRRNQETQYF.